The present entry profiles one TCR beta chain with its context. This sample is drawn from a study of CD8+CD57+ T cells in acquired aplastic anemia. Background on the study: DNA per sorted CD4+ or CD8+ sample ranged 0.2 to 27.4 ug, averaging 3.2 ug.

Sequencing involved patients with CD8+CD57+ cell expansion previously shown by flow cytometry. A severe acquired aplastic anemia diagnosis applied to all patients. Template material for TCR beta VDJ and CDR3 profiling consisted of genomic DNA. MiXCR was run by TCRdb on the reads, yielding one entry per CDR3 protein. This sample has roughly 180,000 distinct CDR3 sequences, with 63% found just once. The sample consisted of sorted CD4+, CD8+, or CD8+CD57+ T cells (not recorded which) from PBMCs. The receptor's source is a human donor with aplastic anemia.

CDR3 residues: CASSQGPRDHEQYF. The CDR3 DNA is TGCGCCAGCAGCCAAGGTCCCAGAGATCACGAGCAGTACTTC. The rearrangement uses TRBV5-1 and TRBJ2-7; D unresolved. Trimming took off 4 bases at V and 5 bases at J, with 16 bases between the two ends. There are 14 residues in the CDR3. Germline values: CDR1 SGHRS, CDR2 YFSETQ.